This is a list of T cell receptor beta chains from one sample in a study of siplizumab effects on memory and regulatory T cells. The table came from immunoSEQ multiplex PCR; TCRdb's copy has only in-frame clones and leaves some out. The sample comprises about 69,000 clones, 80% to 90% of which are singletons, and approximately 1.7% rests with the top ten. The specimen was Tregs sorted from blood. The receptors were gathered from a human donor in good health. Each CDR3 is given with its conserved first and last residue. A D gene is named only where the DNA matches it firmly. The listing skips clone size in some rows; elsewhere it reads once, few, many or a size class.

V,J,size,D,CDR3,DNA
TRBV27,TRBJ2-2,.,.,CASSLFGGLNTGELFF,TGTGCCAGCAGTTTATTCGGAGGCCTAAACACCGGGGAGCTGTTTTTT
TRBV2,TRBJ1-3,.,.,CASSGSGRGNTIYF,TGTGCCAGCAGTGGATCAGGGAGAGGAAACACCATATATTTT
TRBV5-1,TRBJ2-2,.,TRBD2,CASRLAGGTGELFF,TGCGCCAGCAGACTAGCGGGAGGCACCGGGGAGCTGTTTTTT
TRBV11-3,TRBJ2-2,.,TRBD2,CASSLDLGGRTTGELFF,TGTGCCAGCAGCTTAGATCTTGGCGGGAGAACAACCGGGGAGCTGTTTTTT
TRBV4-2,TRBJ1-4,.,.,CASSQRVGVGVTQDNEKLFF,TGTGCCAGCAGTCAACGGGTGGGTGTGGGAGTCACCCAGGATAATGAAAAACTGTTTTTT
TRBV4-2,TRBJ2-2,.,TRBD2,CASRDTSGKTNTGELFF,TGTGCCAGCAGGGATACTAGCGGGAAGACGAACACCGGGGAGCTGTTTTTT
TRBV29-1,TRBJ2-7,.,.,CSVEDLGKYEQYF,TGCAGCGTTGAAGATCTCGGGAAATACGAGCAGTACTTC
TRBV25-1,TRBJ1-5,once,.,CASSPRGGSQPQHF,TGTGCCAGCAGCCCAAGGGGGGGGAGTCAGCCCCAGCATTTT
TRBV30,TRBJ1-3,few,.,CAWSVLGFSGNTIYF,TGTGCCTGGAGTGTGCTGGGATTCTCTGGAAACACCATATATTTT
TRBV28,TRBJ1-1,.,TRBD1,CASSPMQGDHTEAFF,TGTGCCAGCAGCCCGATGCAGGGGGACCACACTGAAGCTTTCTTT
TRBV4-2,TRBJ2-4,.,TRBD2,CASSQEIGIAGVSNIQYF,TGTGCCAGCAGCCAAGAAATTGGTATAGCGGGAGTGTCGAACATTCAGTACTTC
TRBV6-1,TRBJ1-3,.,.,CASSELGAGNTIYF,TGTGCCAGCAGTGAGTTAGGTGCTGGAAACACCATATATTTT
TRBV28,TRBJ1-1,once,.,CASSLSGRRGSAFF,TGTGCCAGCAGTTTATCAGGTAGAAGGGGCTCCGCTTTCTTT
TRBV11-1,TRBJ2-1,.,.,CASSLSPLESYNEQFF,TGTGCCAGCAGCTTATCCCCCTTGGAGTCCTACAATGAGCAGTTCTTC
TRBV2,TRBJ1-1,.,.,CASKGERMNTEAFF,TGTGCCAGCAAAGGGGAACGCATGAACACTGAAGCTTTCTTT
TRBV11-3,TRBJ2-4,.,.,CASSPRTVQAKNIQYF,TGTGCCAGCAGCCCCAGGACAGTTCAAGCCAAAAACATTCAGTACTTC